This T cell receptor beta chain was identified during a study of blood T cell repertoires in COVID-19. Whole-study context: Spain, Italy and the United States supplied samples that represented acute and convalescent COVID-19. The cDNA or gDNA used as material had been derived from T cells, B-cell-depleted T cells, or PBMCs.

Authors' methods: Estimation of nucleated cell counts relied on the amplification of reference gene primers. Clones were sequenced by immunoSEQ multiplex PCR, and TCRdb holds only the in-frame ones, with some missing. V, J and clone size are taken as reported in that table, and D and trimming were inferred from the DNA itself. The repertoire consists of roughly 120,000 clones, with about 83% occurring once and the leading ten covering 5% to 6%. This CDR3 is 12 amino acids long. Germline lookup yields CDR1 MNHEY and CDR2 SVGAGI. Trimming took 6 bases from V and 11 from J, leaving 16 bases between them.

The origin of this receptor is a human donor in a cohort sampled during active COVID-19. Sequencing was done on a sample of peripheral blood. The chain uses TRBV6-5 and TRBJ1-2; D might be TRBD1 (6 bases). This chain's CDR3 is CASRNRDRRYTF. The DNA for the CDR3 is TGTGCCAGCAGAAACAGAGACAGGCGGTACACCTTC.